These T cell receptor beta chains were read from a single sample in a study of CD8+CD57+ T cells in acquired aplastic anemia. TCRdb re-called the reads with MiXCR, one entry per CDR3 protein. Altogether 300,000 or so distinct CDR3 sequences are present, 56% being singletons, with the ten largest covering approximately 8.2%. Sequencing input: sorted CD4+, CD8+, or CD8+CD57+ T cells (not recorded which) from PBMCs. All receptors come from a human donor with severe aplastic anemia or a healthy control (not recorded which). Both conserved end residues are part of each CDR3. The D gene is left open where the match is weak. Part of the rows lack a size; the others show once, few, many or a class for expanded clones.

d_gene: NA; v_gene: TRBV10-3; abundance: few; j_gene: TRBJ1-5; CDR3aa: CAISRTGSNQPQHF; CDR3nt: TGTGCCATCAGTCGAACCGGGAGCAATCAGCCCCAGCATTTT
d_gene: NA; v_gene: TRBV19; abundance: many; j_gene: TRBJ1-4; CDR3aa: CASSIRERDEKLFF; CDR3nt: TGTGCCAGTAGTATCAGGGAAAGGGATGAAAAACTGTTTTTT
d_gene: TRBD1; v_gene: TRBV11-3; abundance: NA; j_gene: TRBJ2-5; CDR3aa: CASSPGQAKQETQYF; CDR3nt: TGTGCCAGCAGCCCGGGACAGGCCAAACAAGAGACCCAGTACTTC
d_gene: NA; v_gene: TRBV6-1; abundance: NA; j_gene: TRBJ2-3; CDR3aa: CASSALVGVPTDTQYF; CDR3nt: TGTGCCAGCAGTGCTCTCGTGGGGGTGCCCACAGATACGCAGTATTTT
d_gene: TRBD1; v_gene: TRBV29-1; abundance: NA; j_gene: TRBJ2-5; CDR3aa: CSVVRDRGRTETQYF; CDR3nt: TGCAGCGTTGTACGCGACAGGGGGCGCACAGAGACCCAGTACTTC
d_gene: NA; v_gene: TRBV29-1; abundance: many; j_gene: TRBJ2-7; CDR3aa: CSARDYSYEQYF; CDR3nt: TGCAGCGCCAGAGACTACTCCTACGAGCAGTACTTC
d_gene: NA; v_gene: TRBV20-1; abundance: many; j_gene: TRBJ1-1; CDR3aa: CSASGGYTEAFF; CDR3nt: TGCAGTGCTAGCGGGGGATACACTGAAGCTTTCTTT
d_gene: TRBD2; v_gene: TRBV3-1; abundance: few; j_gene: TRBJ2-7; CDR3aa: CASSPSGGARSPYF; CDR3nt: TGTGCCAGCAGTCCTAGCGGGGGGGCCCGTTCCCCGTACTTC
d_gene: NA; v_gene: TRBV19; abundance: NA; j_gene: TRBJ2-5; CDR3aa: CASSASGPQTQYF; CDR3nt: TGTGCCAGTAGTGCCTCCGGGCCTCAGACCCAGTACTTC
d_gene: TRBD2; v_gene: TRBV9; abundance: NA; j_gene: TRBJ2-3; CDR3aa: CASSVTSGFTDTQYF; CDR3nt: TGTGCCAGTAGCGTGACTAGCGGGTTCACAGATACGCAGTATTTT
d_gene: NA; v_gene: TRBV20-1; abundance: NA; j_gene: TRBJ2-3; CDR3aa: CSATPTRDLGGDTQYF; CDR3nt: TGCAGTGCTACACCAACACGGGACCTCGGGGGAGATACGCAGTATTTT
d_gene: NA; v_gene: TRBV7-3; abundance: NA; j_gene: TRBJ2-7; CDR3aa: CASSLAAGYEQYF; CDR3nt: TGTGCCAGCAGCTTAGCAGCCGGTTACGAGCAGTACTTC
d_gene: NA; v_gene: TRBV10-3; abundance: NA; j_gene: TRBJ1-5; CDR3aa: CAISEADGEGPQHF; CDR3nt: TGTGCCATCAGTGAGGCTGACGGGGAAGGGCCCCAGCATTTT
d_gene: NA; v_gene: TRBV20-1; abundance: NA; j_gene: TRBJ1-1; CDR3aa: CSASQGDTEAFF; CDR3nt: TGCAGTGCTAGTCAGGGAGACACTGAAGCTTTCTTT
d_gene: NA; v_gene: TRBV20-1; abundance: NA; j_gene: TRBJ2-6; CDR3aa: CSARVAGANVLTF; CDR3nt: TGCAGTGCTAGGGTGGCTGGGGCCAACGTCCTGACTTTC
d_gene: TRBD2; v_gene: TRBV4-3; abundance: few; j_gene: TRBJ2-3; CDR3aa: CASSQLAGVSDTQYF; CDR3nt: TGCGCCAGCAGCCAACTAGCGGGGGTTTCAGATACGCAGTATTTT
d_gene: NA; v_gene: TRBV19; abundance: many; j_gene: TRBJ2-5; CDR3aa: CASSQAIKETQYF; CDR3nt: TGTGCCAGTAGTCAGGCAATTAAGGAGACCCAGTACTTC
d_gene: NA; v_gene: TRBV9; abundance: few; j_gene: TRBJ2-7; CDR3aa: CASSVSISNYEQYF; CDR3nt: TGTGCCAGCAGCGTCTCAATCTCCAACTACGAGCAGTACTTC
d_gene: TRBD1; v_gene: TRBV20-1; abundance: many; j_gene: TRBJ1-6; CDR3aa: CSARKGTGFNSPLHF; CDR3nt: TGCAGTGCTAGAAAAGGGACAGGGTTTAATTCACCCCTCCACTTT
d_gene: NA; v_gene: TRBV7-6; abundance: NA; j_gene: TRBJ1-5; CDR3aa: CASSLDGGQPQHF; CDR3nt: TGTGCCAGCAGCTTGGACGGTGGGCAGCCCCAGCATTTT
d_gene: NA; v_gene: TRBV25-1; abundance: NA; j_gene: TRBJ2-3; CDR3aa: CASSEEASSGIGRPDTQYF; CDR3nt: TGTGCCAGCAGTGAAGAAGCTAGCAGTGGGATAGGGAGACCAGATACGCAGTATTTT
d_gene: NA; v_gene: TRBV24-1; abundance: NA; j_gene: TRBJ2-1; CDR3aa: CATSDKIAGAYNEQFF; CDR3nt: TGTGCCACCAGTGATAAGATCGCGGGTGCCTACAATGAGCAGTTCTTC
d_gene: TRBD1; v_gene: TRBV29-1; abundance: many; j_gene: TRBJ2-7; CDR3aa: CSVAVRGQGANEQYF; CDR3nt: TGCAGCGTCGCAGTAAGAGGACAGGGGGCCAACGAGCAGTACTTC
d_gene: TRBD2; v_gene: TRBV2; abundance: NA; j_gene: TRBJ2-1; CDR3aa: CASERGTTFDEQFF; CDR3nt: TGTGCCAGTGAGCGGGGGACTACGTTTGATGAGCAGTTCTTC
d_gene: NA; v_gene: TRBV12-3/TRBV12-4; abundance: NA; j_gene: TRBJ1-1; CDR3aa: CASSECYGRVGYVVGTEAFF; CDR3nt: TGCGCCAGCAGTGAGTGTTACGGGAGGGTAGGGTATGTGGTGGGCACTGAAGCTTTCTTT
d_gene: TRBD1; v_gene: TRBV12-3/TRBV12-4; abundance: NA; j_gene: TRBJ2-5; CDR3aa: CASSLARTGDQPQYF; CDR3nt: TGTGCCAGCAGTTTAGCGAGGACAGGGGATCAGCCCCAGTACTTC
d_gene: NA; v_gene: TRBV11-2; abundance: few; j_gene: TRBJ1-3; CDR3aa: CASSLDRLGNTIYF; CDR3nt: TGTGCCAGCAGCTTAGATCGGCTCGGAAACACCATATATTTT
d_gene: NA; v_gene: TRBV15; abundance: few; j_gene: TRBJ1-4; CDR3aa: CATSRDRANEKLFF; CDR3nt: TGTGCCACCAGCAGAGATAGGGCTAATGAAAAACTGTTTTTT
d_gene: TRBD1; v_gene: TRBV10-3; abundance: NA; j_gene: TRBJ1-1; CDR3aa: CAISDPDRAKKNTEAFF; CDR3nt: TGTGCCATCAGTGACCCGGACAGGGCCAAAAAGAACACTGAAGCTTTCTTT
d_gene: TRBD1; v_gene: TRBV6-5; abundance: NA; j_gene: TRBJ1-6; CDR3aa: CASSAKRPGQGIPESPLHF; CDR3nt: TGTGCCAGCAGTGCCAAGCGACCGGGACAGGGGATCCCTGAGTCACCCCTCCACTTT
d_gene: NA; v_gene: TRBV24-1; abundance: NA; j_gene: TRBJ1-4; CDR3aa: CASSDRPGPTNEKLFF; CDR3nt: TGTGCCAGCAGTGATCGTCCTGGCCCAACTAATGAAAAACTGTTTTTT
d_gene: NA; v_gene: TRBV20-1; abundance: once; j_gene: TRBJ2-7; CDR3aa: CSAQRGQGYDYEQYF; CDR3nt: TGCAGTGCTCAGAGAGGGCAGGGGTACGACTACGAGCAGTACTTC
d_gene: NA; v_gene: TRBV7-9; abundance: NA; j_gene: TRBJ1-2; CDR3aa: CASSRVLRGYTF; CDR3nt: TGTGCCAGCAGCCGGGTTTTGAGAGGCTACACCTTC
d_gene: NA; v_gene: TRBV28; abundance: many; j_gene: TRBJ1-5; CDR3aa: CASSTRLDSNQPQHF; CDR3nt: TGTGCCAGCAGTACACGACTCGATAGCAATCAGCCCCAGCATTTT
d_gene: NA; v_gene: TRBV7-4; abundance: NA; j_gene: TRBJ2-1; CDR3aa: CASSQTGTERYNEQFF; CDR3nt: TGTGCCAGCAGTCAGACCGGGACCGAGAGATACAATGAGCAGTTCTTC
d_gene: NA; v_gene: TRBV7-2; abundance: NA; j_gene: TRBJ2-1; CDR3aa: CASSLDWDYNEQFF; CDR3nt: TGTGCCAGCAGCTTGGACTGGGACTACAATGAGCAGTTCTTC
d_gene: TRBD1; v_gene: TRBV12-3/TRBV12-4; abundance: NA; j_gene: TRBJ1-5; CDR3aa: CASSSTYRDRGQRNQPQHF; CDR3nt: TGTGCCAGCAGTTCCACGTACCGGGACAGGGGCCAGAGGAATCAGCCCCAGCATTTT
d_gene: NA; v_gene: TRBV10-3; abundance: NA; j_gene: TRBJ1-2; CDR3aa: CALKPSGPGGYTF; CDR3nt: TGTGCACTCAAACCCTCGGGGCCAGGCGGCTACACCTTC
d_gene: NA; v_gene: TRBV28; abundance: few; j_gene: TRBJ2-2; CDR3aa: CASSSTMGLYTGELFF; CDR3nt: TGTGCCAGCAGTTCGACGATGGGTCTTTACACCGGGGAGCTGTTTTTT
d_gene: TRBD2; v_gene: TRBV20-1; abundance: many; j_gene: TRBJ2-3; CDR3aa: CSASGTSGEPSTDTQYF; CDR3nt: TGCAGTGCTAGTGGAACTAGCGGGGAACCTAGCACAGATACGCAGTATTTT
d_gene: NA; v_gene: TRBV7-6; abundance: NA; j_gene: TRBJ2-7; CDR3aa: CASSRVSTDEQYF; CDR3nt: TGTGCCAGCAGCCGAGTCTCGACCGACGAGCAGTACTTC
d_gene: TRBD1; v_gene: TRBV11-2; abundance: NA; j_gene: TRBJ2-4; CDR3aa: CASSQIRGPKNIQYF; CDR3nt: TGTGCCAGCAGCCAGATCAGGGGGCCCAAAAACATTCAGTACTTC
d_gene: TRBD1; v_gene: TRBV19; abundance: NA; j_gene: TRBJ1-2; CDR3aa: CASSTRQGVYGYTF; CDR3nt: TGTGCCAGTAGTACCCGACAGGGCGTATATGGCTACACCTTC
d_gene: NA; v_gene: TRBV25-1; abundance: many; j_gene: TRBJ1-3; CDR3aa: CASSEFGSSGNTIYF; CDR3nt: TGTGCCAGCAGTGAATTTGGAAGCTCTGGAAACACCATATATTTT
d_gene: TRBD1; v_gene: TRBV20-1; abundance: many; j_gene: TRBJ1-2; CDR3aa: CSASSDRAYGYTF; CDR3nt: TGCAGTGCTAGTAGCGACAGGGCGTATGGCTACACCTTC
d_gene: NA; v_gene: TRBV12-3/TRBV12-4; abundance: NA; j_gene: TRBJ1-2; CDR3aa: CASSFRQARMGNCGYTF; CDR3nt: TGTGCCAGCAGTTTCAGACAGGCACGAATGGGTAACTGTGGCTACACCTTC
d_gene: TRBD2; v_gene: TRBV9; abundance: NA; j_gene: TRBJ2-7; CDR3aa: CASSAAQGLAGEQYF; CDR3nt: TGTGCCAGCAGCGCTGCCCAGGGACTAGCGGGGGAGCAGTACTTC
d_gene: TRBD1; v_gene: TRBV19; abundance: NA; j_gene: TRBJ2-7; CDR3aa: CASSILGGQGIAEQYF; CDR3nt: TGTGCCAGTAGTATCTTAGGCGGACAGGGGATTGCCGAGCAGTACTTC
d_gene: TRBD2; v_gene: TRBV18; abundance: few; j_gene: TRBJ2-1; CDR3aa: CASSTGGKYNEQFF; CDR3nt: TGTGCCAGCTCCACGGGGGGGAAATACAATGAGCAGTTCTTC
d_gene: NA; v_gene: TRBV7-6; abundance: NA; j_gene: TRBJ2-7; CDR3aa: CASSSGVVSIGQYF; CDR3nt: TGTGCCAGCAGCTCCGGGGTAGTGAGTATCGGGCAGTACTTC
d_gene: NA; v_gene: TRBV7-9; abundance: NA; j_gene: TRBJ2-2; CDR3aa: CASSLTEGYPNTGELFF; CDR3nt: TGTGCCAGCAGCTTAACCGAGGGGTACCCGAACACCGGGGAGCTGTTTTTT
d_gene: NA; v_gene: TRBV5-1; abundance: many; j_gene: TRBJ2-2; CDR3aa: CASSLGPLGGELFF; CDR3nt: TGCGCCAGCAGCTTGGGACCCCTGGGCGGGGAGCTGTTTTTT
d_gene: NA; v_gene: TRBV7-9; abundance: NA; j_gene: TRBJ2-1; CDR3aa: CASSSIRVEQFF; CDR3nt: TGTGCCAGCAGCTCAATCCGCGTTGAGCAGTTCTTC
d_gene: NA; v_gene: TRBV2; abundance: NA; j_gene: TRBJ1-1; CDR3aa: CASKSGLGAFF; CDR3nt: TGTGCCAGCAAAAGCGGTCTAGGAGCTTTCTTT
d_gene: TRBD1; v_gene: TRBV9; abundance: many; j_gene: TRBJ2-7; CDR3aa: CASGGQGPYEQYF; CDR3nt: TGTGCCAGCGGGGGACAGGGCCCCTACGAGCAGTACTTC
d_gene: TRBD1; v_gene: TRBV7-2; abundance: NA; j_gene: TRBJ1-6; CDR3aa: CASSEDRANSPLHF; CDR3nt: TGTGCCAGCAGCGAAGACAGGGCTAATTCACCCCTCCACTTT
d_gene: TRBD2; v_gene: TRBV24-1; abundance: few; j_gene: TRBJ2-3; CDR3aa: CATSDPLAGGHTQYF; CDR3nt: TGTGCCACCAGTGATCCACTAGCGGGGGGCCATACGCAGTATTTT
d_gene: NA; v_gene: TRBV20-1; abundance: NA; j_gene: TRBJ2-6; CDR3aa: CSATSGANVLTF; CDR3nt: TGCAGCGCGACCTCTGGGGCCAACGTCCTGACTTTC